A selection of T cell receptor beta chains follows, all from one sample in a study of identical twins. TCRdb analysed the 5' RACE reads with MiXCR anew, one entry per CDR3 protein. Among about 500,000 distinct CDR3 sequences listed, 14% were seen once. These sequences were also reported in another study, on yellow fever vaccine responses in identical twins.

Sequenced sample: CD4+ T cells sorted from blood. The receptor source for this set is a woman aged 18-30 years in good health. Each CDR3 is given with its conserved first and last residue. The D gene is left open where the match is weak. Where a row states a size, it is once, few, many or the class of an expanded clone; other rows omit it.

j_gene	d_gene	v_gene	abundance	CDR3aa	CDR3nt
TRBJ2-1	-	TRBV4-3	few	CASSVATAGLSYNEQFF	TGCGCCAGCAGCGTGGCTACAGCGGGTCTCTCCTACAATGAGCAGTTCTTC
TRBJ2-7	-	TRBV7-9	-	CASSLATTTYEQYF	TGTGCCAGCAGCTTAGCCACTACCACCTACGAGCAGTACTTC
TRBJ2-5	TRBD2	TRBV6-6	-	CATTGGGTQYF	TGTGCCACCACGGGAGGGGGGACCCAGTACTTC
TRBJ1-4	TRBD1	TRBV4-3	-	CASTPGGQGSEKLFF	TGCGCCAGCACCCCCGGAGGACAGGGGAGTGAAAAACTGTTTTTT
TRBJ2-6	-	TRBV10-2	few	CASLAGSGANVLTF	TGCGCCAGCCTCGCGGGGTCTGGGGCCAACGTCCTGACTTTC
TRBJ2-3	-	TRBV28	few	CASARSDTQYF	TGTGCCAGCGCCCGGTCAGATACGCAGTATTTT
TRBJ1-6	-	TRBV7-8	-	CASSFMVAPNSPLHF	TGTGCCAGCAGCTTTATGGTGGCCCCTAATTCACCCCTCCACTTT
TRBJ2-1	TRBD2	TRBV5-1	once	CASSSSGTSGGRNEQFF	TGCGCCAGCAGCTCTAGTGGGACTAGCGGGGGGCGGAATGAGCAGTTCTTC
TRBJ2-2	-	TRBV29-1	-	CSVGRRNTGELFF	TGCAGCGTTGGTAGACGGAACACCGGGGAGCTGTTTTTT
TRBJ2-5	-	TRBV7-3	few	CASSFGSGETQYF	TGTGCCAGCAGCTTTGGAAGCGGAGAGACCCAGTACTTC
TRBJ2-3	TRBD2	TRBV5-1	-	CASSQRTSGGTYMQYF	TGCGCCAGCAGCCAAAGGACTAGCGGGGGGACTTACATGCAGTATTTT
TRBJ2-4	-	TRBV7-9	-	CASSYTDGAKNIQYF	TGTGCCAGCAGCTACACCGACGGGGCCAAAAACATTCAGTACTTC
TRBJ1-3	TRBD1	TRBV10-3	-	CAISEGTGAGNTIYF	TGTGCCATCAGTGAGGGGACAGGGGCTGGAAACACCATATATTTT
TRBJ2-7	-	TRBV10-3	-	CAISRGPSSYEQYF	TGTGCCATCAGTCGGGGCCCGAGCTCCTACGAGCAGTACTTC
TRBJ2-3	-	TRBV29-1	-	CSSGVPDTQYF	TGCAGCTCCGGGGTCCCAGATACGCAGTATTTT
TRBJ2-7	-	TRBV7-2	-	CASSLDPGKGEQYF	TGTGCCAGCAGCTTAGATCCGGGGAAGGGCGAGCAGTACTTC
TRBJ2-1	TRBD2	TRBV10-2	few	CASSESGLAGITSSYNEQFF	TGCGCCAGCAGTGAGTCAGGTCTAGCGGGGATCACCAGCTCCTACAATGAGCAGTTCTTC
TRBJ2-7	-	TRBV18	few	CASQAGGYEQYF	TGTGCCAGCCAAGCGGGTGGCTACGAGCAGTACTTC
TRBJ1-1	TRBD1	TRBV19	-	CASTPGGTEAFF	TGTGCCAGTACCCCAGGGGGCACTGAAGCTTTCTTT
TRBJ2-7	-	TRBV18	-	CASSPRTVDAYEQYF	TGTGCCAGCTCACCAAGGACAGTAGACGCCTACGAGCAGTACTTC
TRBJ2-6	TRBD2	TRBV7-2	-	CASSLAASGVSGANVLTF	TGTGCCAGCAGCCTAGCTGCTAGCGGGGTATCTGGGGCCAACGTCCTGACTTTC
TRBJ2-3	-	TRBV3-1	few	CASSQDLSDTQYF	TGTGCCAGCAGCCAAGATCTGTCCGATACGCAGTATTTT
TRBJ2-7	-	TRBV10-3	many	CAIRADYPYEQYF	TGTGCCATCAGGGCCGACTACCCCTACGAGCAGTACTTC
TRBJ2-3	-	TRBV2	few	CASSERADTQYF	TGTGCCAGCAGTGAGCGCGCAGATACGCAGTATTTT
TRBJ2-1	-	TRBV9	-	CASSVEGVTYNEQFF	TGTGCCAGCAGCGTAGAAGGGGTCACCTACAATGAGCAGTTCTTC
TRBJ1-1	-	TRBV29-1	-	CSVERDTNTEAFF	TGCAGCGTTGAAAGGGACACGAACACTGAAGCTTTCTTT
TRBJ2-1	-	TRBV25-1	few	CASARGGNNEQFF	TGTGCCAGCGCCAGGGGTGGGAACAATGAGCAGTTCTTC
TRBJ2-1	TRBD2	TRBV3-1	-	CASSLHKPGLAGGSYNEQFF	TGTGCCAGCAGCCTCCACAAACCGGGACTAGCGGGGGGGTCCTACAATGAGCAGTTCTTC
TRBJ2-2	-	TRBV7-7	-	CASSLGKNTGELFF	TGTGCTAGCAGCTTAGGGAAAAACACCGGGGAGCTGTTTTTT
TRBJ1-4	-	TRBV3-1	few	CASSGLRAKAEKLFF	TGTGCCAGCAGCGGACTGAGGGCAAAGGCTGAAAAACTGTTTTTT
TRBJ2-4	-	TRBV3-1	few	CASSQEGGGNIQYF	TGTGCCAGCAGCCAAGAGGGGGGCGGCAACATTCAGTACTTC
TRBJ2-1	-	TRBV20-1	-	CSARRSIGGEQFF	TGCAGTGCTAGACGTTCGATCGGCGGTGAGCAGTTCTTC
TRBJ2-2	-	TRBV20-1	many	CSARVPGSFNTGELFF	TGCAGTGCTAGAGTTCCGGGATCATTTAACACCGGGGAGCTGTTTTTT
TRBJ2-3	-	TRBV5-1	-	CASSSGTANTDTQYF	TGCGCCAGCAGCTCCGGGACTGCTAACACAGATACGCAGTATTTT
TRBJ2-1	TRBD1	TRBV11-2	few	CASSPGQGKPEQFF	TGTGCCAGCAGCCCAGGACAGGGGAAACCTGAGCAGTTCTTC
TRBJ1-5	TRBD1	TRBV12-3/TRBV12-4	many	CASSSETGRSNQPQHF	TGTGCCAGCAGTTCTGAGACAGGGCGTAGCAATCAGCCCCAGCATTTT
TRBJ2-1	TRBD2	TRBV27	few	CASLSGTGNEQFF	TGTGCCAGCCTCAGCGGGACCGGGAATGAGCAGTTCTTC
TRBJ2-1	-	TRBV7-2	few	CASSFGDSEQFF	TGTGCCAGCAGCTTCGGGGATTCCGAGCAGTTCTTC
TRBJ2-7	TRBD1	TRBV28	-	CASRRPGGVDEQYF	TGTGCCAGCAGGAGGCCAGGGGGCGTCGACGAGCAGTACTTC
TRBJ2-7	-	TRBV5-6	many	CASHWVAGNRYEQYF	TGTGCCAGCCACTGGGTCGCGGGGAACCGGTACGAGCAGTACTTC
TRBJ2-5	TRBD2	TRBV20-1	-	CSAAPGLAETQYF	TGCAGTGCTGCTCCGGGACTAGCTGAGACCCAGTACTTC
TRBJ2-7	TRBD2	TRBV11-2	-	CASSLWASGRIYEQYF	TGTGCCAGCAGCTTATGGGCTAGCGGGAGGATCTACGAGCAGTACTTC